The clone carrying this T cell receptor (beta chain) was seen only a few times. Each CDR3 protein is one row after TCRdb ran MiXCR on the 5' RACE reads. The sample contains around 320,000 distinct CDR3 sequences, around an eighth of which appear only once. V was clipped by 3 bases and J by 2 bases; unmatched bases: 3. This CDR3 is built from 14 residues. These data originate in a study of T-cell memory formation after mild COVID-19. The J gene is TRBJ2-5, the V gene TRBV12-3 or TRBV12-4; 7 bases line up with TRBD2. Sequencing was performed on PBMCs or a T cell subset sorted from them (not recorded which). The sequence derives from a man younger than 35 who had mild COVID-19 (a few samples of this study predate the infection). Cell type and time point are not known. The CDR3 spells CASSFSGEQETQYF. For the CDR3, the DNA is TGTGCCAGCAGTTTCAGCGGGGAACAAGAGACCCAGTACTTC.